The 13 T cell receptor beta chains below all came from one sample that was sequenced in a study of cytomegalovirus exposure and HLA in healthy donors. PCR primers comprised 60 Vbeta and 13 Jbeta primers. The data were produced by immunoSEQ multiplex PCR, yet TCRdb's version contains in-frame clones alone and is incomplete. The table counts 35,000 to 45,000 clones; 4% lies in the top ten. Sequenced sample: PBMCs. The receptors derive from a male donor in good health and CMV-seronegative.

The chain carries TRBV9 and TRBJ1-5; possibly TRBD1 for D (6 bases). V was pared by 0 bases and J by 4 bases, with 11 bases between. The CDR3 has 15 amino acids. The V gene's germline CDR1 is SGDLS and CDR2 YYNGEE. In DNA, the CDR3 is TGTGCCAGCAGCGTAGACGACAGGAGGAATCAGCCCCAGCATTTT. Translating gives CASSVDDRRNQPQHF.

The chain combines TRBV28 with TRBJ1-1, with D unclear. CDR3 length: 14 amino acids. The germline CDR1 and CDR2 sequences are MDHEN and SYDVKM. V gave up 4 bases and J gave up 2 bases, with 11 bases separating them. The CDR3 is CASSSSTGNTEAFF. CDR3 DNA sequence: TGTGCCAGCAGTTCCTCGACGGGAAACACTGAAGCTTTCTTT.

V gene TRBV10-3 combines with J gene TRBJ2-5, with 8 positions matching TRBD1. This CDR3 has 14 amino acids. The germline CDR1 and CDR2 sequences are ENHRY and SYGVKD. V gave up 6 bases and J gave up 3 bases; unmatched junction bases: 6. The CDR3 DNA reads as TGTGCCATCAGGAAACAGGGGGTTGAAGAGACCCAGTACTTC. It codes for CAIRKQGVEETQYF.

The rearrangement links TRBV4-2 to TRBJ2-3, with 10 bases that match TRBD2. The CDR3 runs 15 residues. Germline CDR1 reads LGHNA; CDR2 reads YNFKEQ. Trimming took 1 base from V and 7 from J; bases not matched to a gene: 5. In DNA form, the CDR3 reads TGTGCCAGCAGCCAAGTTCTAGCGGGGGTTAATACGCAGTATTTT. This sequence encodes CASSQVLAGVNTQYF.

This sequence joins TRBV5-6 and TRBJ1-5, with D possibly being TRBD1 (5 bases). Trimming left V 4 bases short and J 0 bases short, with 14 bases between. The CDR3 sequence is 16 residues long. Per germline, CDR1 SGHDT and CDR2 YYEEEE. The CDR3 nucleotides are TGTGCCAGCAGCCCCGGGGGGGGTTATAGCAATCAGCCCCAGCATTTT. It translates to CASSPGGGYSNQPQHF. Combining the CDR3 with reference TRBV5-6 and TRBJ1-5 gives the whole variable domain DAGVTQSPTHLIKTRGQQVTLRCSPKSGHDTVSWYQQALGQGPQFIFQYYEEEERQRGNFPDRFSGHQFPNYSSELNVNALLLGDSALYLCASSPGGGYSNQPQHFGDGTRLSIL.

With regard to this clone: One junction end does not reproduce the germline sequence, and a read error may be involved. V gene TRBV6-1 combines with J gene TRBJ2-7; TRBD1 aligns across 10 bases. The CDR3 covers 15 residues. Germline V CDR1 and CDR2: MNHNS, SASEGT. Here the CDR3 DNA reads TGTGCCAGCAGTGGAGGAGGGACAGGGGACTACGAGCAGCACTTC. Protein: CASSGGGTGDYEQHF.

This chain joins TRBV6-6 and TRBJ1-1, with D perhaps matching TRBD1 (5 bases). This CDR3 has 15 residues. Trimming removed 0 bases from V and 2 bases from J, with 10 bases in between. Germline CDR1 and CDR2: MNHNY and SVGAGI (reference sequence). The DNA of the CDR3 is TGTGCCAGCAGTTACTCGAGAAGGGGTAACACTGAAGCTTTCTTT. Encoded protein: CASSYSRRGNTEAFF.

The chain recombines TRBV19 with TRBJ2-3; TRBD2 is a possible D gene (5 bases). The germline V gene has CDR1 LNHDA and CDR2 SQIVND (reference sequence). Trimming removed 7 bases at V and 2 bases at J, with 19 bases between. The CDR3 covers 16 residues. The CDR3 bases are TGTGCCAGTAAGTCTAGGGAGCGTTCTGTCACAGATACGCAGTATTTT. The encoded protein is CASKSRERSVTDTQYF.

This chain connects TRBV7-9 to TRBJ2-7; unclear D gene. The germline V gene has CDR1 SEHNR and CDR2 FQNEAQ (reference sequence). With 5 bases removed from V and 3 bases from J, the gap between germline ends came to 11 bases. The CDR3 has 13 residues. CDR3 loop: CASSPKAGYEQYF. As DNA, the CDR3 is TGTGCCAGCAGCCCAAAAGCTGGCTACGAGCAGTACTTC.

The chain recombines TRBV5-1 with TRBJ2-5; unclear D gene. The J call could be wrong; TRBJ2-7 is a better fit for the DNA end. This CDR3 is built from 15 residues. Germline lookup yields CDR1 SGHRS and CDR2 YFSETQ. CDR3 DNA sequence: TGCGCCAGCAGCTTGGCCGCAAGCCAACCCTACGAGCAGTACTTC. Translation: CASSLAASQPYEQYF.

The rearrangement links TRBV19 to TRBJ2-7, with 8 bases identical to TRBD2. Looked up from germline, CDR1 is LNHDA and CDR2 is SQIVND (reference sequence). J lost 3 bases, V lost 5 bases, and 6 bases had no gene match. CDR3 size: 14 residues. CDR3 sequence reads: CASSRAGDVYEQYF. The CDR3, as DNA: TGTGCCAGTAGTCGAGCGGGGGACGTCTACGAGCAGTACTTC.

The chain carries TRBV7-9 and TRBJ2-3, with 7 positions matching TRBD1. V shed 1 base and J 5 bases; nucleotides not matched to a gene: 6. Looked up from germline, CDR1 is SEHNR and CDR2 is FQNEAQ (reference sequence). This CDR3 has 15 residues. The CDR3 DNA reads as TGTGCCAGCAGCTTAGGGCAGGGGGAGATAGATACGCAGTATTTT. Encoded protein: CASSLGQGEIDTQYF. The entire variable domain, with the rest obtained from reference TRBV7-9 and TRBJ2-3, is as follows: DTGVSQNPRHKITKRGQNVTFRCDPISEHNRLYWYRQTLGQGPEFLTYFQNEAQLEKSRLLSDRFSAERPKGSFSTLEIQRTEQGDSAMYLCASSLGQGEIDTQYFGPGTRLTVL.

The V gene is TRBV5-1, the J gene TRBJ1-4; D is uncertain. Trimming pared 4 bases from V and 0 bases from J, leaving 10 bases between. From germline, CDR1 is SGHRS and CDR2 YFSETQ. The CDR3 spans 15 residues. CDR3 loop: CASSPSLATNEKLFF. The CDR3 DNA follows: TGCGCCAGCAGCCCGTCACTTGCAACTAATGAAAAACTGTTTTTT.